This T cell receptor beta chain was observed in a study of blood T cell repertoires in COVID-19. About the study: PBMCs, B-cell-depleted T cells, or T cells were the source of the cDNA or gDNA that made up the material.

Per the authors' pipeline: Using reference gene primer amplification, nucleated cell counts were estimated. Sequencing was performed with immunoSEQ multiplex PCR; in TCRdb, only in-frame clones are kept and a portion is missing. V and J calls and clone size are those listed in that table; D and trimming were worked out from the DNA. The sample records 200,000 or so clones, about 87% being singletons. Trimming cost V 4 bases and J 3 bases; bases outside gene matches: 9. The CDR3 consists of 16 residues. In germline, CDR1 is MGHRA, CDR2 YSYEKL. Categorization into cohorts depended on clinical history that participants reported.

The sequencing sample was made of PBMCs or T cells enriched from blood (not recorded which). This TCR was recovered from a woman aged 25 to 39 who had recovered from COVID-19. The rearrangement uses TRBV4-1 and TRBJ1-5; 7 bases are a match to TRBD1. The CDR3 reads CASSLGRDSHNQPQHF. The CDR3 DNA reads TGCGCCAGCAGCCTTGGAAGGGACAGCCACAATCAGCCCCAGCATTTT.